Listed here is a single T cell receptor beta chain. Other DNA sequences in this specimen translate into the identical CDR3. Participants, about 18 to 90 years old, spanned some 23 US areas. The study recruited exposed participants who had met a COVID-19 case within 2 weeks before entry. The V segment lost 5 bases and the J segment 7 bases; nucleotides outside the gene matches: 5. This CDR3 is built from 13 residues. Germline V gene data show CDR1 as LNHDA and CDR2 as SQIVND (reference sequence). The data originate from a study of blood T cell repertoires in COVID-19. Original analysis: For nucleated cells, counts were estimated from reference gene primer amplification. Sequencing was performed with immunoSEQ multiplex PCR; in TCRdb, only in-frame clones are kept and a portion is missing. The V and J calls and clone size are taken from that table; D and trimming were inferred from the DNA. Of around 330,000 clones listed, around 85% are singletons.

Sequenced: PBMCs or T cells enriched from blood (not recorded which). The TCR sequence derives from a woman in her 30s who had been exposed to COVID-19. The rearrangement joins TRBV19 to TRBJ1-5; TRBD1 matches 7 bases. The CDR3 sequence: CASSDRVGQPQHF. The DNA of the CDR3 is TGTGCCAGTAGTGACAGGGTGGGGCAGCCCCAGCATTTT.